The 31 T cell receptor beta chains below come from one sample, sequenced in a study of blood T cell repertoires in COVID-19. TCRdb's copy holds only in-frame clones and misses some; the assay was immunoSEQ multiplex PCR. The table has over 100,000 clones, about 78% seen once; the top ten hold around 4%. The sequenced sample was peripheral blood. All receptors derive from a human donor in a cohort sampled during active or convalescent COVID-19.

The chain couples TRBV5-1 to TRBJ2-2; perhaps TRBD2 as D (5 bases). Germline loops: CDR1 SGHRS, CDR2 YFSETQ. V was shortened by 2 bases and J by 9 bases, with 11 bases between the two germline ends. The CDR3 is 13 amino acids. The CDR3 bases are TGCGCCAGCAGCTTCCTTGGACTGCGGGAGCTGTTTTTT. Residues: CASSFLGLRELFF.

The chain combines TRBV27 with TRBJ2-3; 11 bases match TRBD2. The CDR3 has 15 amino acids. V lost 7 bases to trimming and J lost 9 bases; unmatched junction nucleotides: 12. Germline V gives CDR1 MNHEY, CDR2 SMNVEV (reference sequence). CDR3 in DNA: TGTGCCAGCACCGAACTAGCGGGAGTGAGTTTGACGCAGTATTTT. Residues: CASTELAGVSLTQYF.

Only a few counts were recorded for this clone. V is TRBV5-1 and J is TRBJ2-7; 13 nucleotides match TRBD2. The length of the CDR3 is 14 residues. The J segment lost 5 bases and the V segment lost 3 bases, leaving 2 bases of the junction unmatched. CDR1 and CDR2 (germline): SGHRS, YFSETQ. Here the CDR3 reads CASSSGLAGHEQYF. The CDR3 coding sequence is TGCGCCAGCAGCTCGGGACTAGCGGGGCACGAGCAGTACTTC.

The chain couples TRBV5-6 to TRBJ2-7; D uncertain. CDR1 and CDR2 (germline): SGHDT, YYEEEE. The germline V and J ends were trimmed by 3 bases and 5 bases, with 21 bases remaining between them. This CDR3 has 16 residues. CDR3 sequence (DNA): TGTGCCAGCAGCTGGTCGTTTGCGGAGTATGCCCACGAGCAGTACTTC. Amino acids: CASSWSFAEYAHEQYF.

This chain uses TRBV6-5 with TRBJ1-2; 11 bases are a match to TRBD1. V shed 6 bases and J 8 bases; nucleotides not matched to a gene: 11. The CDR3 has 15 amino acids. Germline loops: CDR1 MNHEY, CDR2 SVGAGI. The CDR3 loop reads CASRSRGQGAPGYTF. Here the CDR3 DNA reads TGTGCCAGCAGGTCCCGCGGACAGGGGGCGCCCGGCTACACCTTC.

The chain joins TRBV7-8 to TRBJ2-3, with TRBD2 matching 8 bases. The CDR3 is 13 amino acids. The V gene end was trimmed by 5 bases and the J gene end by 6 bases; junction bases not matched to a gene: 4. CDR1 and CDR2 from the germline V gene are SGHVS and FQNEAQ. CDR3 in DNA: TGTGCCAGCAGCCGACCTAGCGGGGATACGCAGTATTTT. Translated, it gives CASSRPSGDTQYF. The whole variable domain, remainder taken from reference TRBV7-8 and TRBJ2-3, is GAGVSQSPRYKVAKRGQDVALRCDPISGHVSLFWYQQALGQGPEFLTYFQNEAQLDKSGLPSDRFFAERPEGSVSTLKIQRTQQEDSAVYLCASSRPSGDTQYFGPGTRLTVL.

The chain uses TRBV6-2 or TRBV6-3 and TRBJ2-5, with a possible D match to TRBD1 (5 bases). CDR3 length: 14 residues. The V and J ends lost 3 bases and 4 bases respectively, with 12 bases between them. The germline V gene encodes CDR1 MNHEY and CDR2 SVGEGT. CDR3 nucleotide sequence: TGTGCCAGCAGTTATCAGGGTAGGCGAGAGACCCAGTACTTC. This translates into CASSYQGRRETQYF.

The V call is TRBV28, the J call TRBJ2-6; 13 nucleotides align to TRBD2. This CDR3 spans 18 amino acids. The germline gives CDR1 MDHEN, CDR2 SYDVKM. V gave up 6 bases and J gave up 0 bases; unmatched junction bases: 5. The CDR3 DNA is TGTGCCAGCAGAGGGACTAGCGGGATCAACTCTGGGGCCAACGTCCTGACTTTC. Translated: CASRGTSGINSGANVLTF. The variable domain in full, completed from reference TRBV28 and TRBJ2-6, reads DVKVTQSSRYLVKRTGEKVFLECVQDMDHENMFWYRQDPGLGLRLIYFSYDVKMKEKGDIPEGYSVSREKKERFSLILESASTNQTSMYLCASRGTSGINSGANVLTFGAGSRLTVL.

V gene TRBV3-1 (or the pseudogene TRBV3-2) combines with J gene TRBJ1-4; D possibly corresponds to TRBD1 (5 bases). Germline lookup yields CDR1 LGHDT and CDR2 YNNKEL (reference sequence). The CDR3 loop spans 16 amino acids. Trimming removed 0 bases at V and 8 bases at J, with 16 bases between. The chain's CDR3 is CASSQDGRGNEEKLFF. The CDR3 DNA follows: TGTGCCAGCAGCCAAGACGGAAGGGGCAACGAGGAAAAACTGTTTTTT.

V usage is TRBV2 and J usage is TRBJ2-1; 7 bases are a match to TRBD2. The junction had 10 bases not matched to a gene; V was cut back by 6 bases and J by 2 bases. CDR1 is SNHLY and CDR2 is FYNNEI in the germline V gene. This CDR3 is built from 16 residues. The CDR3 DNA follows: TGTGCCAGCAGCCTTAACCTAGCGGCTACCTACAATGAGCAGTTCTTC. It specifies CASSLNLAATYNEQFF. Full variable domain (remainder filled in from reference TRBV2 and TRBJ2-1): EPEVTQTPSHQVTQMGQEVILRCVPISNHLYFYWYRQILGQKVEFLVSFYNNEISEKSEIFDDQFSVERPDGSNFTLKIRSTKLEDSAMYFCASSLNLAATYNEQFFGPGTRLTVL.

The gene calls are TRBV19 and TRBJ2-3; D is perhaps TRBD2 (5 bases). Germline CDR1 LNHDA, CDR2 SQIVND (reference sequence). Trimming stripped 4 bases from V and 4 bases from J, with 18 bases between. CDR3 length: 16 residues. The CDR3 reads CASSSRWANGADTQYF. Here the CDR3 DNA reads TGTGCCAGTAGTAGCCGGTGGGCTAACGGGGCAGATACGCAGTATTTT.

About this clone: Germline is not matched at one junction end, which may reflect a read error. The V gene is TRBV28, the J gene TRBJ2-7; TRBD2 aligns across 7 bases. This CDR3 is 12 amino acids long. Germline lookup yields CDR1 MDHEN and CDR2 SYDVKM. CDR3 bases: TGTGCCAGCCGTTTGCGGGAGTTGGAGCAGTACTTC. Protein sequence: CASRLRELEQYF.

This rearrangement joins TRBV3-1 (or the pseudogene TRBV3-2) to TRBJ2-7, with TRBD1 identical over 7 bases. CDR1 LGHDT and CDR2 YNNKEL come from the germline V gene (reference sequence). This CDR3 spans 15 amino acids. V gave up 4 bases and J gave up 4 bases; unmatched junction bases: 10. In nucleotides, the CDR3 is TGTGCCAGCAGCCCGAGACAGGGCCCAGCTTACGAGCAGTACTTC. Its translation is CASSPRQGPAYEQYF.

This clone was seen more than once but under ten times. This chain uses TRBV5-1 with TRBJ1-1; D gene uncertain. CDR1 and CDR2 from the germline V gene are SGHRS and YFSETQ. V was shortened by 7 bases and J by 5 bases, with 18 bases between the two germline ends. CDR3 length: 14 residues. The CDR3 DNA is TGCGCCAGCTGCCCGGGAAGTGGAGGAACTGAAGCTTTCTTT. Translating it yields CASCPGSGGTEAFF.

The gene calls are TRBV28 and TRBJ2-2; TRBD2 agrees at 10 bases. After removal of 3 bases from V and 0 bases from J, the junction contained 7 bases not matched to a gene. The germline V gene has CDR1 MDHEN and CDR2 SYDVKM. The CDR3 runs 18 residues. The CDR3 DNA follows: TGTGCCAGCAGTTTGAAACGACTAGCGGGCCCGAACACCGGGGAGCTGTTTTTT. Translating it yields CASSLKRLAGPNTGELFF.

Comment on this clone: The sample has other DNA sequences that encode this CDR3 too. The J gene is TRBJ2-1, the V gene TRBV5-1, with 7 bases that match TRBD2. This CDR3 contains 17 residues. V dropped 2 bases and J dropped 0; count of bases not matched to a gene: 8. CDR1 SGHRS and CDR2 YFSETQ come from the germline V gene. The CDR3 nucleotides are TGCGCCAGCAGCTTAATGGGGCTAGCGGACTCCTACAATGAGCAGTTCTTC. As protein: CASSLMGLADSYNEQFF.

The chain has TRBV27 and TRBJ1-6, with D perhaps matching TRBD1 (5 bases). The CDR3 is 19 amino acids. Trimming removed 5 bases from V and 9 bases from J, with 29 bases in between. Germline V lookup: CDR1 MNHEY, CDR2 SMNVEV (reference sequence). CDR3 sequence (DNA): TGTGCCAGCAGTCCCCGGCGGCAGGGAGGTTTTTCAATCGGTTCACCCCTCCACTTT. This sequence encodes CASSPRRQGGFSIGSPLHF.

V is TRBV28 and J is TRBJ2-1, with 13 bases aligning to TRBD2. Per the germline V gene, CDR1 is MDHEN and CDR2 is SYDVKM. CDR3 length: 18 residues. The ends lost 5 bases at V and 2 bases at J; junction bases unmatched: 9. This chain's CDR3 is CASSRLGLAGIAYNEQFF. The CDR3 bases are TGTGCCAGCAGTCGGTTGGGACTAGCGGGAATCGCCTACAATGAGCAGTTCTTC.

The J gene is TRBJ2-1, the V gene TRBV7-2; possible D gene TRBD2, 6 bases. CDR3 size: 15 residues. V was trimmed by 2 bases and J by 8 bases, leaving 16 bases between them. The V gene's germline CDR1 is SGHTA and CDR2 FQGNSA. CDR3 region: CASSLLRERSYEQFF. CDR3 bases: TGTGCCAGCAGCTTATTGCGGGAAAGGTCCTATGAGCAGTTCTTC. Combining the CDR3 with reference TRBV7-2 and TRBJ2-1 gives the whole variable domain GAGVSQSPSNKVTEKGKDVELRCDPISGHTALYWYRQSLGQGLEFLIYFQGNSAPDKSGLPSDRFSAERTGGSVSTLTIQRTQQEDSAVYLCASSLLRERSYEQFFGPGTRLTVL.

Details on this clone: Sequence at one end of the junction differs from germline and may be a read error. The chain has TRBV5-4 and TRBJ1-1, with 7 positions matching TRBD1. The CDR3 totals 14 residues. Germline CDR1 SGHNT, CDR2 YYREEE (reference sequence). The CDR3 nucleotides are TGTGCCAGCAGTAAGGGACAGACCCAACTAGGTGAGAAATTT. Residues: CASSKGQTQLGEKF.

The chain employs TRBV5-1 and TRBJ1-4; a weak D match, TRBD1 (6 bases). V lost 4 bases and J 12 bases, leaving 16 bases between the germline ends. The CDR3 extends over 13 amino acids. Germline CDR1 SGHRS, CDR2 YFSETQ. In DNA, the CDR3 is TGCGCCAGCAGCACCTCCGGGACACGAGAACTGTTTTTT. This gives the protein CASSTSGTRELFF.

V gene TRBV27 combines with J gene TRBJ1-6; D is ambiguous. Trimming left V 5 bases short and J 0 bases short, with 8 bases between. The germline CDR1 and CDR2 sequences are MNHEY and SMNVEV (reference sequence). The CDR3 is made up of 15 amino acids. CDR3 in DNA: TGTGCCAGCAGTCCCCGAGGCTCCTATAATTCACCCCTCCACTTT. Its protein is CASSPRGSYNSPLHF.

The chain couples TRBV18 to TRBJ2-7; D call uncertain. Looked up from germline, CDR1 is KGHSH and CDR2 is LQKENI. The CDR3 length is 13 residues. V was clipped by 3 bases and J by 3 bases, with 9 bases between them. The CDR3 loop reads CASSPTRNYEQYF. The CDR3 region has the DNA TGTGCCAGCTCACCGACTCGTAACTACGAGCAGTACTTC.

This clone has more than one count but fewer than ten. This chain connects TRBV7-9 to TRBJ1-4, with D unresolved. There are 13 residues in the CDR3. Germline values: CDR1 SEHNR, CDR2 FQNEAQ (reference sequence). The V end was cut by 3 bases, the J end by 4 bases, with 6 bases between. The CDR3 DNA reads as TGTGCCAGCAGCTTTCCCTATAATGAAAAACTGTTTTTT. It yields the protein CASSFPYNEKLFF.

The chain links TRBV19 to TRBJ1-2; 9 nucleotides line up with TRBD1. Germline CDR1 reads LNHDA; CDR2 reads SQIVND (reference sequence). Unmatched junction bases numbered 5, after V lost 2 bases and J lost 4 bases. This CDR3 is built from 15 residues. Here the CDR3 reads CASSIIGTGFYGYTF. The CDR3, as DNA: TGTGCCAGTAGTATAATCGGGACAGGGTTCTATGGCTACACCTTC.

The V gene is TRBV3-1 (or the pseudogene TRBV3-2), the J gene TRBJ1-1; D is undetermined. CDR1 is LGHDT and CDR2 is YNNKEL in the germline V gene (reference sequence). Trimming took off 1 base at V and 4 bases at J, with 13 bases between the two ends. This CDR3 region has 15 residues. The CDR3 is CASSQGPGRSTEAFF. CDR3 DNA: TGTGCCAGCAGCCAAGGCCCGGGGAGGAGCACTGAAGCTTTCTTT.

The chain combines TRBV12-5 with TRBJ2-7, with D possibly TRBD1 on 6 matching bases. The CDR3 sequence is 17 residues long. The germline CDR1 and CDR2 sequences are LGHNT and FRNRAP. V was shortened by 0 bases and J by 2 bases, with 17 bases between the two germline ends. DNA for the CDR3: TGTGCTAGTGGTTTGGTTATCTGGGGAAAGGGGGCCTACGAGCAGTACTTC. Residues: CASGLVIWGKGAYEQYF.

This sequence joins TRBV24-1 and TRBJ2-7, with 16 bases lining up with TRBD2. From germline, CDR1 is KGHDR and CDR2 SFDVKD. The CDR3 extends over 17 amino acids. V trimming: 2 bases; J trimming: 5 bases; junction bases outside the gene matches: 5. The CDR3 nucleotides are TGTGCCACCAGTGATTCGGGACTAGCGGGAGGGCCCCACGAGCAGTACTTC. As protein: CATSDSGLAGGPHEQYF.

CDR3 amino acids: CAWSPDSGNLDTQYF. CDR3 nucleotide sequence: TGTGCCTGGAGTCCCGATAGCGGGAACCTTGATACGCAGTATTTT. V is TRBV30 and J is TRBJ2-3; 8 bases are a match to TRBD2. Germline V gene data show CDR1 as GTSNPN and CDR2 as SVGIG (reference sequence). CDR3 length equals 15 residues. The J segment lost 6 bases and the V segment lost 2 bases, leaving 10 bases of the junction unmatched.

The chain employs TRBV28 and TRBJ2-2; a possible D gene is TRBD2 (5 bases). The length of the CDR3 is 14 residues. Trimming pared 3 bases from V and 6 bases from J, leaving 11 bases between. CDR1 and CDR2 (germline): MDHEN, SYDVKM. CDR3 coding DNA: TGTGCCAGCAGTTTTCGAGGGTGGGCCGGGGAGCTGTTTTTT. Residues: CASSFRGWAGELFF. Full variable domain (outside the CDR3, taken from reference TRBV28 and TRBJ2-2): DVKVTQSSRYLVKRTGEKVFLECVQDMDHENMFWYRQDPGLGLRLIYFSYDVKMKEKGDIPEGYSVSREKKERFSLILESASTNQTSMYLCASSFRGWAGELFFGEGSRLTVL.

J is TRBJ1-5 and V is TRBV19, with D possibly TRBD1 on 6 matching bases. This CDR3 comprises 18 residues. Trimming stripped 6 bases from V and 2 bases from J, with 23 bases between. CDR1 is LNHDA, CDR2 SQIVND, per germline (reference sequence). The CDR3 sequence: CASRILRGGAMGNQPQHF. Here the CDR3 DNA reads TGTGCCAGTAGGATCCTAAGGGGGGGGGCGATGGGCAATCAGCCCCAGCATTTT.